This TCR beta chain was profiled in a study of T cells in Graves' hyperthyroidism and ophthalmopathy. Study findings and constraints: In simple terms, a model built on 13 V-J features told ophthalmopathy apart from stable hyperthyroidism. Progression to ophthalmopathy was predicted a median of approximately seven months early.

The CDR3 regions of TCR beta were amplified from RNA transcripts. The HTBI set primed first-round TCR CDR3 RT-PCR. A single record per CDR3 protein comes from TCRdb applying MiXCR to the multiplex PCR reads. The sample shows hundreds of thousands of distinct CDR3 sequences, approximately 20% of them seen only once. CDR1 is LNHDA and CDR2 is SQIVND in the germline V gene (reference sequence). Between the trimmed V and J ends, which lost 8 bases and 1 base, there was a span of 12 bases. CDR3 length: 14 amino acids. This clonotype has a count of ten or more. Its target is not known. Sequencing was done on a sample of blood. This clonotype was obtained from a woman in her late teens or twenties with Graves' hyperthyroidism. The J gene is TRBJ1-5, the V gene TRBV19; D gene unclear. Here the CDR3 reads CASRSGLSNQPQHF. The CDR3 nucleotides read TGTGCCAGTCGAAGCGGATTAAGCAATCAGCCCCAGCATTTT.